A selection of T cell receptor beta chains follows, all from one sample in a study of a mutant IDH1 vaccine in newly diagnosed glioma. Measured with immunoSEQ multiplex PCR; TCRdb has only the in-frame clones, and not every one. This repertoire shows about 90,000 clones, 89% found once; its top ten account for over 0.6%. Their recognized antigens are unknown. The specimen comprised PBMCs, sampled from a glioma patient whose treatment included an IDH1 peptide vaccine. These receptors all come from a woman aged 45-60 years with glioma. Each CDR3 is given with its conserved first and last residue. The order of the fields is V gene, J gene, clone size, CDR3 length, D gene, CDR3 protein, CDR3 DNA. D genes are given only for firm matches. Clone size is given for some rows only: seen once, a few or many times, or a class if the clone is expanded.

TRBV7-9,TRBJ2-3,once,14,NA,CASSFLTSTDTQYF,TGTGCCAGCAGCTTCCTAACAAGCACAGATACGCAGTATTTT
TRBV5-4,TRBJ1-6,few,17,NA,CASSQAGSWVNNSPLHF,TGTGCCAGCAGCCAAGCAGGGAGTTGGGTGAATAATTCACCCCTCCACTTT
TRBV2,TRBJ1-1,NA,13,NA,CASSVTGSTEAFF,TGTGCCAGCAGCGTTACAGGGTCCACTGAAGCTTTCTTT
TRBV19,TRBJ2-1,NA,19,NA,CASSRDRPGTPYSGNEQFF,TGTGCCAGTAGTAGAGACCGTCCCGGGACTCCTTATTCCGGCAATGAGCAGTTCTTC
TRBV6-1,TRBJ2-1,NA,14,NA,CASSTEGPLNEQFF,TGTGCCAGCAGTACGGAGGGCCCCCTCAATGAGCAGTTCTTC
TRBV9,TRBJ1-2,NA,15,TRBD1,CASSPQFGQGGGYTF,TGTGCCAGCAGCCCACAATTCGGACAGGGAGGTGGCTACACCTTC
TRBV14,TRBJ1-1,NA,11,NA,CASSLSTEAFF,TGTGCCAGCAGCCTCTCCACTGAAGCTTTCTTT
TRBV2,TRBJ1-2,NA,15,NA,CASSESPWSGYGYTF,TGTGCCAGCAGTGAATCACCCTGGTCGGGTTATGGCTACACCTTC
TRBV30,TRBJ2-7,NA,12,NA,CAWGDTTYEQYF,TGTGCCTGGGGAGACACCACCTACGAGCAGTACTTC
TRBV9,TRBJ2-7,NA,14,TRBD2,CASSVGSGSYEQYF,TGTGCCAGCAGCGTAGGTAGCGGGAGTTACGAGCAGTACTTC
TRBV4-1,TRBJ2-3,NA,15,NA,CASSPRERGTDTQYF,TGCGCCAGCAGCCCCCGGGAGCGGGGCACAGATACGCAGTATTTT
TRBV5-1,TRBJ1-1,NA,15,TRBD1,CASSPRTGMNTEAFF,TGCGCCAGCAGCCCTAGGACAGGGATGAACACTGAAGCTTTCTTT
TRBV19,TRBJ2-5,NA,15,TRBD1,CASTKGRGGRETQYF,TGTGCCAGCACTAAAGGAAGAGGGGGCAGAGAGACCCAGTACTTC
TRBV18,TRBJ2-3,NA,15,NA,CASSTGGHRTDTQYF,TGTGCCAGCTCAACAGGAGGGCACCGCACAGATACGCAGTATTTT
TRBV5-4,TRBJ1-1,once,15,TRBD1,CASSSRVQGGTEAFF,TGTGCCAGCAGCTCCCGGGTCCAGGGGGGCACTGAAGCTTTCTTT
TRBV7-9,TRBJ1-5,NA,14,NA,CASSPSGADQPQHF,TGTGCCAGCAGCCCCTCAGGGGCCGATCAGCCCCAGCATTTT
TRBV28,TRBJ2-2,few,15,TRBD2,CAITEGGRDTGELFF,TGTGCCATCACGGAAGGCGGGAGGGACACCGGGGAGCTGTTTTTT
TRBV29-1,TRBJ2-7,NA,17,TRBD2,CSVTGGTSGRAGNEQYF,TGCAGCGTCACAGGGGGGACTAGCGGGAGGGCCGGGAACGAGCAGTACTTC
TRBV30,TRBJ2-3,NA,14,NA,CAWSDAGSTDTQYF,TGTGCCTGGAGCGACGCCGGTAGCACAGATACGCAGTATTTT
TRBV28,TRBJ1-1,NA,17,NA,CASSLYWQGWGNTEAFF,TGTGCCAGCAGTTTATATTGGCAGGGTTGGGGAAACACTGAAGCTTTCTTT
TRBV5-1,TRBJ2-3,NA,14,NA,CASSLGLSTDTQYF,TGCGCCAGCAGCTTGGGGCTAAGCACAGATACGCAGTATTTT
TRBV19,TRBJ1-1,NA,14,TRBD1,CATSQGDRVGEAFF,TGTGCCACCTCCCAAGGGGACAGGGTCGGTGAAGCTTTCTTT
TRBV7-8,TRBJ1-5,NA,15,TRBD1,CASSDGQGPNQPQHF,TGTGCCAGCAGTGATGGACAGGGGCCCAATCAGCCCCAGCATTTT
TRBV5-1,TRBJ2-6,few,18,TRBD1,CASSSIDGTASGANVLTF,TGCGCCAGCAGCTCGATTGATGGGACAGCCTCTGGGGCCAACGTCCTGACTTTC
TRBV28,TRBJ2-7,NA,16,TRBD2,CASRPSSGRGPYEQYF,TGTGCCAGCAGACCCTCCAGCGGGAGGGGCCCCTACGAGCAGTACTTC
TRBV5-4,TRBJ1-1,NA,15,TRBD1,CASRLRPTGAAEAFF,TGTGCCAGCAGATTACGCCCCACAGGGGCCGCTGAAGCTTTCTTT
TRBV14,TRBJ2-7,NA,14,TRBD1,CASSQSDRSYEQYF,TGTGCCAGCAGCCAATCGGACAGGTCCTACGAGCAGTACTTC
TRBV6-6,TRBJ1-1,once,15,TRBD1,CASRNRGLMNTEAFF,TGTGCCAGCCGTAACAGGGGGCTAATGAACACTGAAGCTTTCTTT
TRBV5-1,TRBJ2-3,NA,14,NA,CASSGSSGTDTQYF,TGCGCCAGCAGTGGGAGTTCGGGCACAGATACGCAGTATTTT
TRBV6-1,TRBJ2-7,once,16,NA,CASSESALGGSYEQYF,TGTGCCAGCAGTGAATCTGCTCTGGGTGGCTCCTACGAGCAGTACTTC
TRBV28,TRBJ1-1,NA,13,TRBD1,CASSYRGKPEAFF,TGTGCCAGCAGTTACAGGGGGAAGCCTGAAGCTTTCTTT
TRBV10-3,TRBJ2-5,NA,16,TRBD1,CAISGGQRTGQETQYF,TGTGCCATCAGTGGGGGACAGCGGACAGGGCAAGAGACCCAGTACTTC
TRBV28,TRBJ2-3,NA,15,NA,CASSLLGETSDTQYF,TGTGCCAGCAGTTTGTTGGGGGAAACTTCGGATACGCAGTATTTT
TRBV6-5,TRBJ1-6,NA,13,NA,CASSYGLNSPLHF,TGTGCCAGCAGTTACGGCCTGAATTCACCCCTCCACTTT
TRBV28,TRBJ1-4,NA,15,NA,CASRTYTSTNEKLFF,TGTGCCAGCAGGACCTACACCTCAACTAATGAAAAACTGTTTTTT
TRBV6-5,TRBJ1-2,once,13,TRBD1,CASSQQGWGGYTF,TGTGCCAGCAGTCAACAGGGGTGGGGTGGCTACACCTTC
TRBV18,TRBJ2-7,NA,15,NA,CASSPRGPRGNEQYF,TGTGCCAGCTCACCTCGGGGTCCTAGGGGCAACGAGCAGTACTTC
TRBV19,TRBJ2-7,NA,14,NA,CASKGGDSLYEQYF,TGTGCCAGTAAAGGAGGGGACAGTCTCTACGAGCAGTACTTC
TRBV28,TRBJ2-7,NA,17,TRBD1,CASSYLPGQGLLYEQYF,TGTGCCAGCAGTTACCTACCGGGACAGGGGCTCCTCTACGAGCAGTACTTC
TRBV2,TRBJ2-7,NA,12,TRBD2,CASRTSSYEQYF,TGTGCCAGCAGGACTAGCAGCTACGAGCAGTACTTC
TRBV5-1,TRBJ2-3,NA,13,NA,CASRETATDTQYF,TGCGCCAGCAGAGAAACCGCAACAGATACGCAGTATTTT
TRBV2,TRBJ2-7,NA,15,TRBD2,CASTRTSGPSYEQYF,TGTGCCAGCACCAGAACTAGCGGGCCTTCCTACGAGCAGTACTTC
TRBV9,TRBJ2-1,NA,15,TRBD2,CASSVVRGRSDEQFF,TGTGCCAGCAGCGTAGTGCGCGGGAGATCCGATGAGCAGTTCTTC
TRBV29-1,TRBJ1-1,NA,13,NA,CSVAWEQNTEAFF,TGCAGCGTGGCCTGGGAGCAGAACACTGAAGCTTTCTTT
TRBV2,TRBJ2-3,NA,14,NA,CASRMDSSTDTQYF,TGTGCCAGCAGGATGGACAGCAGCACAGATACGCAGTATTTT
TRBV11-3,TRBJ2-2,few,14,NA,CASSLVGLAGELFF,TGTGCCAGCAGCTTAGTAGGTCTAGCCGGGGAGCTGTTTTTT
TRBV7-3,TRBJ2-7,NA,14,TRBD2,CASSLTSGSYEQYF,TGTGCCAGCAGCTTGACTAGCGGGAGTTACGAGCAGTACTTC
TRBV5-4,TRBJ1-1,once,15,NA,CASSSFGGMNTEAFF,TGTGCCAGCAGCTCATTCGGCGGCATGAACACTGAAGCTTTCTTT
TRBV28,TRBJ1-5,NA,15,NA,CASSLPRLGDQPQHF,TGTGCCAGCAGTTTGCCTAGGCTGGGGGATCAGCCCCAGCATTTT
TRBV28,TRBJ2-2,few,15,NA,CASSYPGSRNGELFF,TGTGCCAGCAGTTACCCTGGCTCCAGGAACGGGGAGCTGTTTTTT
TRBV18,TRBJ1-6,NA,15,NA,CASSPPTVGNSPLHF,TGTGCCAGCTCACCACCGACAGTCGGTAATTCACCCCTCCACTTT
TRBV7-3,TRBJ1-1,NA,12,TRBD1,CASSSRTGKAFF,TGTGCCAGCAGCTCCCGGACAGGGAAAGCTTTCTTT
TRBV27,TRBJ2-7,NA,15,NA,CASVRTGTTPYEQYF,TGTGCCAGCGTTAGAACCGGGACAACCCCCTACGAGCAGTACTTC
TRBV6-5,TRBJ2-7,NA,16,TRBD2,CASSYSRRSGRNEQYF,TGTGCCAGCAGTTACTCGAGGAGGAGCGGGAGAAACGAGCAGTACTTC
TRBV29-1,TRBJ2-7,NA,11,NA,CSVRQDYEQYF,TGCAGCGTCCGACAAGACTACGAGCAGTACTTC
TRBV28,TRBJ1-2,NA,14,NA,CASSFSGANYGYTF,TGTGCCAGCAGTTTCTCAGGTGCTAACTATGGCTACACCTTC
TRBV19,TRBJ1-2,NA,13,NA,CASVDRTNYGYTF,TGTGCCAGTGTGGACAGAACTAACTATGGCTACACCTTC
TRBV29-1,TRBJ1-2,NA,12,NA,CSASGIDYGYTF,TGCAGCGCGTCCGGGATCGACTATGGCTACACCTTC
TRBV28,TRBJ1-3,NA,14,NA,CASSLWLTGNTIYF,TGTGCCAGCAGTTTATGGTTGACTGGAAACACCATATATTTT